The clone carrying this TCR beta chain was seen more than once but under ten times. Its specificity is not known. The data stem from a study of shared clonotypes between healthy human individuals. On the study more broadly: For every donor, three CD4 naive, three CD4 memory, two CD8 naive and one CD8 memory plates were used.

Partitioning of CD4+ cells yielded a CD45RA+ naive subset and a CD45RA-negative memory subset. Trimming took off 4 bases at V and 6 bases at J, with 5 bases between the two ends. Per the germline V gene, CDR1 is SGHRS and CDR2 is YFSETQ. The CDR3 length is 11 residues. Clones were sequenced by immunoSEQ multiplex PCR, and TCRdb holds only the in-frame ones, with some missing. This repertoire shows 150,000 to 200,000 clones, 60% to 75% found once; its top ten account for 8.5% to 12%. Study-level points and caveats: Generation probabilities were higher for clonotypes shared across all four sorted-subset donors than for unshared ones.

Material: memory CD4+ T cells sorted from blood. Subset denoted: CD45RA-negative fraction. The receptor's source is a man aged 25-40 years in good health. V usage is TRBV5-1 and J usage is TRBJ2-1; the D is unclear. The DNA of the CDR3 is TGCGCCAGCAGCCCGGCCAATGAGCAGTTCTTC. This translates into CASSPANEQFF.